The T cell receptor (beta chain) described here comes from a study of blood T cell repertoires in COVID-19. In the study overall: Spain, Italy and the United States supplied samples that represented acute and convalescent COVID-19.

The authors' processing: Amplification from reference gene primers served as the basis for estimated nucleated cell counts. Assay used: immunoSEQ multiplex PCR; TCRdb lists only in-frame clones, some missing. V and J calls and clone size are given by that table; D and trimming were obtained from the DNA. The profile shows approximately 190,000 clones, around four fifths of them singletons. Trimming at V came to 3 bases and at J to 5 bases, leaving 9 bases not matched to a gene. The germline CDR1 and CDR2 sequences are MNHEY and SMNVEV (reference sequence). CDR3 length: 16 residues. The J gene is TRBJ1-4, the V gene TRBV27, with 7 bases identical to TRBD1. The TCR comes from a woman aged 25-40 years with acute or convalescent COVID-19. Sequencing input: peripheral blood. The CDR3 sequence: CASSFDRATGNEKLFF. CDR3 in DNA: TGTGCCAGCAGTTTCGACAGGGCCACCGGGAATGAAAAACTGTTTTTT.